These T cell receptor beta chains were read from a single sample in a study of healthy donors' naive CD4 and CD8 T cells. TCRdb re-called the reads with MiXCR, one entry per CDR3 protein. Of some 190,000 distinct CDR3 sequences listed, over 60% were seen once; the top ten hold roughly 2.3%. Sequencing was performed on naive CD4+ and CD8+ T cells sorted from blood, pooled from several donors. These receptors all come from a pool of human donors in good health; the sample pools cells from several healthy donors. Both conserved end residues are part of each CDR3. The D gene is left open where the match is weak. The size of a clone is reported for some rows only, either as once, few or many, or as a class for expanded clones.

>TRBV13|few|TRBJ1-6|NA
TGTGCCAGCAGCCCCACTGGGAGGATGCCCATCCACTTT
CASSPTGRMPIHF
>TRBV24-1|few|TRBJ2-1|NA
TGTGCCACCAGTGATGGGGGCGGGGTTAACAATGAGCAGTTCTTC
CATSDGGGVNNEQFF
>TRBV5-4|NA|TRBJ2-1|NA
TGTGCCAGCAGATCATCGAGCTCCTACAATGAGCAGTTCTTC
CASRSSSSYNEQFF
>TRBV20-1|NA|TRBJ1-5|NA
TGCAGTGCTAGAGATAGTAGGGGGGCATTCCAGCCCCAGCATTTT
CSARDSRGAFQPQHF
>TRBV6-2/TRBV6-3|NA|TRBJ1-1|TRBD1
TGTGCCAGCAGTTACACAAGCACAGGGGGCACTGAAGCTTTCTTT
CASSYTSTGGTEAFF
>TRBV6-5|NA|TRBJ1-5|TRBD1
TGTGCCAGCAGTGCAGGGGGCGCGGTTCGGCCCCAGCATTTT
CASSAGGAVRPQHF
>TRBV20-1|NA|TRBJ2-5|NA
TGCAGTGCTAGAGGCCCGGGGCAGCTAAACGTACAAGAGACCCAGTACTTC
CSARGPGQLNVQETQYF
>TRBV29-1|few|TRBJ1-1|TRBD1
TGCAGCGTTTCAGACAGGGGGCCAGGTGAAGCTTTCTTT
CSVSDRGPGEAFF
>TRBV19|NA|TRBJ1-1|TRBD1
TGTGCCAGTAACCAGGGGGTCACTGAAGCTTTCTTT
CASNQGVTEAFF
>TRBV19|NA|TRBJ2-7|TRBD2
TGTGCCAGTAGTATAGGGACAGGACTTGTAGCGGGAGGCGGATACGAGCAGTACTTC
CASSIGTGLVAGGGYEQYF
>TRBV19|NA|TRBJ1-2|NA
TGTGCCAGTAGTATTAGGAGGCGGACCATTAACTATGGCTACACCTTC
CASSIRRRTINYGYTF
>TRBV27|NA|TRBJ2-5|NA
TGTGCCACAGCAGAACTTCGCCGTTGGGAGACCCAGTACTTC
CATAELRRWETQYF
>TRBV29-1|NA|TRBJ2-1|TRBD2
TGCAGCGTTGTGGGGCTAGCGGGAGATATATACAATGAGCAGTTCTTC
CSVVGLAGDIYNEQFF
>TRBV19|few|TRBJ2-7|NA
TGTGCCAGTAGTCCATCTGTTACGGGGGCCTACGAGCAGTACTTC
CASSPSVTGAYEQYF
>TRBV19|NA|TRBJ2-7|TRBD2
TGTGCCAGTAGTATATCGGCTAGCGGGGGGCTATACGAGCAGTACTTC
CASSISASGGLYEQYF
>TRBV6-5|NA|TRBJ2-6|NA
TGTGCCAGCAGTTACAAATCTACTGGGGCCAACGTCCTGACTTTC
CASSYKSTGANVLTF